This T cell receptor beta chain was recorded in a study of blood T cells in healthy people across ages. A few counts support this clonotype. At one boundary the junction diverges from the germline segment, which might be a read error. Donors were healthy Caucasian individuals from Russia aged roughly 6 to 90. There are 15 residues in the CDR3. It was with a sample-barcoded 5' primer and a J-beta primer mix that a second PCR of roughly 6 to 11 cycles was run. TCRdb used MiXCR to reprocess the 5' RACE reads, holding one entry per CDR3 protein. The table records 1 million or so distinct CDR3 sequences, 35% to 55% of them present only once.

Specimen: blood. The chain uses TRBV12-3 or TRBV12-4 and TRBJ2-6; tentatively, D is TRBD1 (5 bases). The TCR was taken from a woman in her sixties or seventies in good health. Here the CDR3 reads CASTLTGSGANVLIF. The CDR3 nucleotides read TGTGCCAGCACTCTAACAGGATCTGGGGCCAACGTCCTGATTTTC.